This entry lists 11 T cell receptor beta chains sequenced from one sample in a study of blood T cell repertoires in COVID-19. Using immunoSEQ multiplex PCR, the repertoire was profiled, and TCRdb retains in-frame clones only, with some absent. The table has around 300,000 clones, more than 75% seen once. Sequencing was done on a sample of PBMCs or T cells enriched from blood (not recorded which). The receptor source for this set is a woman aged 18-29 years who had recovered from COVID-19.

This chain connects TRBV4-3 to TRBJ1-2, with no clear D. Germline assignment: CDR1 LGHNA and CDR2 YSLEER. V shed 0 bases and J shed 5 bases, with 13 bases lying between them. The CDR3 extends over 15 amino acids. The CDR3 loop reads CASSQDWEEEYGYTF. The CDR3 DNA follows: TGCGCCAGCAGCCAAGACTGGGAGGAAGAGTATGGCTACACCTTC.

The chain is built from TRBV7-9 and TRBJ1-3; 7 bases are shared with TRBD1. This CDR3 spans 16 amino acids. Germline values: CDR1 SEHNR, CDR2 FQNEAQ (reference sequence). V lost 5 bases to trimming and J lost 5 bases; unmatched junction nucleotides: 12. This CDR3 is CASSPLEGALRNTIYF. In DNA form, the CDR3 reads TGTGCCAGCAGCCCATTGGAGGGGGCCTTGAGAAACACCATATATTTT.

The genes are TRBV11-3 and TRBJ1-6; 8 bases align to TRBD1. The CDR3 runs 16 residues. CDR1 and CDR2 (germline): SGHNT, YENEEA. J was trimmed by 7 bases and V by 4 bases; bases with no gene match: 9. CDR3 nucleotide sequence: TGTGCCAGCAGCTCAACAGGGGGTGGGCAGAATTCACCCCTCCACTTT. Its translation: CASSSTGGGQNSPLHF.

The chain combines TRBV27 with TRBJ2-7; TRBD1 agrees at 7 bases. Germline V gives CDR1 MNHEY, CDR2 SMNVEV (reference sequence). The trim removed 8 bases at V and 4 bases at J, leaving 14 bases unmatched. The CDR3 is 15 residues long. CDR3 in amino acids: CASPHPRGGRYEQYF. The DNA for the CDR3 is TGTGCCAGCCCACATCCTAGAGGGGGCAGATACGAGCAGTACTTC.

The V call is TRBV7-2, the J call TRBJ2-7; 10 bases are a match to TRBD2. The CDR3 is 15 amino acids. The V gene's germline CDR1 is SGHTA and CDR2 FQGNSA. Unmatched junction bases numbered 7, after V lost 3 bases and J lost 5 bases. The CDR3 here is CASSFTSGINDEQYF. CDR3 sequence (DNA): TGTGCCAGCAGCTTTACTAGCGGGATAAACGACGAGCAGTACTTC.

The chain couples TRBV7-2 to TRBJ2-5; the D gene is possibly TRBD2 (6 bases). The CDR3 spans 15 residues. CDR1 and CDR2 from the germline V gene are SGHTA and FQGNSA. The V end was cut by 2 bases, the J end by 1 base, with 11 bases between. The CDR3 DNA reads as TGTGCCAGCAGCTTATCGCGGGGTCCCCAAGAGACCCAGTACTTC. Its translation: CASSLSRGPQETQYF.

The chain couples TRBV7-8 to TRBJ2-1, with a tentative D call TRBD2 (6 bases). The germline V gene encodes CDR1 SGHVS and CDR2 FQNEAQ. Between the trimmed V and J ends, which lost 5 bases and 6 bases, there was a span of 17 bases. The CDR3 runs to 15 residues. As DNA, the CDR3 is TGTGCCAGCAGCCGACCTGGCGGGACCACCAATGAGCAGTTCTTC. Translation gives CASSRPGGTTNEQFF.

The CDR3 coding sequence is TGTGCCAGTAGTATTCACGGACAGAATTATAATGAAAAACTGTTTTTT. Translating it yields CASSIHGQNYNEKLFF. The rearrangement joins TRBV19 to TRBJ1-4; the D gene is possibly TRBD1 (6 bases). Trimming took off 3 bases at V and 4 bases at J, with 15 bases between the two ends. Germline lookup yields CDR1 LNHDA and CDR2 SQIVND (reference sequence). The CDR3 runs to 16 residues. The whole variable domain, filled in from reference TRBV19 and TRBJ1-4, reads DGGITQSPKYLFRKEGQNVTLSCEQNLNHDAMYWYRQDPGQGLRLIYYSQIVNDFQKGDIAEGYSVSREKKESFPLTVTSAQKNPTAFYLCASSIHGQNYNEKLFFGSGTQLSVL.

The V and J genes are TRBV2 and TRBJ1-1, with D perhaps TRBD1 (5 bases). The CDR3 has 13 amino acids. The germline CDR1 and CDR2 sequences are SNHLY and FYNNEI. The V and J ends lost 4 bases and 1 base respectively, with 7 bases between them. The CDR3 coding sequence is TGTGCCAGCAGTGGGGGCCAGAACACTGAAGCTTTCTTT. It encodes CASSGGQNTEAFF.

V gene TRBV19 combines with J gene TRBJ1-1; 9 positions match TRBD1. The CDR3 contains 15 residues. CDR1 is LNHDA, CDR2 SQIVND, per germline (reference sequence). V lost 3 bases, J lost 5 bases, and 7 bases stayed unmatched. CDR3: CASSMSRDRETEAFF. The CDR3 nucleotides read TGTGCCAGTAGTATGTCCCGGGACAGGGAGACTGAAGCTTTCTTT.

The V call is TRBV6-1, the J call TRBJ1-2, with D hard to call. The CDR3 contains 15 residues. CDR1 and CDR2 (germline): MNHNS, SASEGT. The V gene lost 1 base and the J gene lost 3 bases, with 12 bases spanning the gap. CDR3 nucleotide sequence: TGTGCCAGCAGTGAAGTGGGTGGGGAGGACTATGGCTACACCTTC. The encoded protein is CASSEVGGEDYGYTF.